Sequencing of this T cell receptor beta chain was carried out in a study of T-cell memory formation after mild COVID-19. One entry per CDR3 protein results from TCRdb running MiXCR on the 5' RACE reads. The data contain just over 150,000 distinct CDR3 sequences, around a third of them singletons. The CDR3 extends over 18 amino acids. Looked up from germline, CDR1 is LGHNA and CDR2 is YNFKEQ. With 2 bases removed from V and 0 bases from J, the gap between germline ends came to 14 bases. In this sample, this clonotype turned up a few times. The chain combines TRBV4-2 with TRBJ2-6, with D maybe TRBD1 (6 bases). The origin of this receptor is an adult woman who had mild COVID-19 (a few samples of this study predate the infection). Cell type and time point are not known. Material: PBMCs or a T cell subset sorted from them (not recorded which). In DNA, the CDR3 is TGTGCCAGCAGCCAATCCCAACAGGGCATCTCTGGGGCCAACGTCCTGACTTTC. This gives the protein CASSQSQQGISGANVLTF.